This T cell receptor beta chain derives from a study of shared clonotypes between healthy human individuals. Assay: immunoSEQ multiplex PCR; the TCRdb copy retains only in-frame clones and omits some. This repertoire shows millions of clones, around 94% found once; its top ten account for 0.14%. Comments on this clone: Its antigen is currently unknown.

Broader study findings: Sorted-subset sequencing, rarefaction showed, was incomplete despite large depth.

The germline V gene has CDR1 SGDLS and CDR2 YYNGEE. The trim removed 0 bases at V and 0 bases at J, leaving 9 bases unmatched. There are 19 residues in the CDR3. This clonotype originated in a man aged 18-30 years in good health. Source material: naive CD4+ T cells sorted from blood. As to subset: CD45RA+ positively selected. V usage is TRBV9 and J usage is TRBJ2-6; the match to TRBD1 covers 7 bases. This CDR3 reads CASSVGTGVKGSGANVLTF. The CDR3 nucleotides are TGTGCCAGCAGCGTAGGTACAGGGGTAAAGGGCTCTGGGGCCAACGTCCTGACTTTC.